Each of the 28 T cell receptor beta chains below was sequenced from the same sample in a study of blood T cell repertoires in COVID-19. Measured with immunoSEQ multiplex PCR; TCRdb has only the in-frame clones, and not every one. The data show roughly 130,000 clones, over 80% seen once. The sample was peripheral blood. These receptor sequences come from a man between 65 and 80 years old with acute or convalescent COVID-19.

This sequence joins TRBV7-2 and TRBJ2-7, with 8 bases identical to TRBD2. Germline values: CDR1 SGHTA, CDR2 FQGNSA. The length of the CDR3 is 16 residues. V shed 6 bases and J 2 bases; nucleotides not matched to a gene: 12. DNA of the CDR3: TGTGCCAGCAGGAAAGGGGGTAGCGGGGCCACCTACGAGCAGTACTTC. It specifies CASRKGGSGATYEQYF.

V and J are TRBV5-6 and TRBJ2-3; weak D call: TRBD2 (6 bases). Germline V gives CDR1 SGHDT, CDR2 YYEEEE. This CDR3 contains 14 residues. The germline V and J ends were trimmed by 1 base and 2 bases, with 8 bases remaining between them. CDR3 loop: CASSLPGVTDTQYF. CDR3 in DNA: TGTGCCAGCAGCTTGCCGGGAGTCACAGATACGCAGTATTTT. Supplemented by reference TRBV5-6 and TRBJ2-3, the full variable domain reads DAGVTQSPTHLIKTRGQQVTLRCSPKSGHDTVSWYQQALGQGPQFIFQYYEEEERQRGNFPDRFSGHQFPNYSSELNVNALLLGDSALYLCASSLPGVTDTQYFGPGTRLTVL.

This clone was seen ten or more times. The CDR3 sequence is CASSVEVGSYNSPLHF. DNA for the CDR3: TGTGCCAGCAGTGTGGAGGTGGGGTCCTATAATTCACCCCTCCACTTT. The V and J genes are TRBV2 and TRBJ1-6; no clear D gene. Germline V gives CDR1 SNHLY, CDR2 FYNNEI. There are 16 residues in the CDR3. V gave up 4 bases and J gave up 1 base, with 11 bases separating them.

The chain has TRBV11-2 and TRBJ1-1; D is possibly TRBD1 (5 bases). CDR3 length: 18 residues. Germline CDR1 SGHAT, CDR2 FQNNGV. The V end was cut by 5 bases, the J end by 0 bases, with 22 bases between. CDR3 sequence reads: CASSTGGSFRPMNTEAFF. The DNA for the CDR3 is TGTGCCAGCAGCACAGGTGGGTCGTTTAGGCCCATGAACACTGAAGCTTTCTTT.

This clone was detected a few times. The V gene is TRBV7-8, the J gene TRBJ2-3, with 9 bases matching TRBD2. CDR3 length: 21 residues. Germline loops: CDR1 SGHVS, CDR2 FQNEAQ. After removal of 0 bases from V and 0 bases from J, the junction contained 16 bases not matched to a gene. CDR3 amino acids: CASSLARHRGSGGPSTDTQYF. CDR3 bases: TGTGCCAGCAGCTTAGCGCGTCATCGGGGTAGCGGGGGTCCTAGCACAGATACGCAGTATTTT.

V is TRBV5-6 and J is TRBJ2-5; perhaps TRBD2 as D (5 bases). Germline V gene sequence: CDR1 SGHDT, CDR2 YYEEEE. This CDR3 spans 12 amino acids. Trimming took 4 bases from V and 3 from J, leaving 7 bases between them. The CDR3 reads CASSLGEETQYF. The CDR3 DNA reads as TGTGCCAGCAGCCTGGGAGAAGAGACCCAGTACTTC.

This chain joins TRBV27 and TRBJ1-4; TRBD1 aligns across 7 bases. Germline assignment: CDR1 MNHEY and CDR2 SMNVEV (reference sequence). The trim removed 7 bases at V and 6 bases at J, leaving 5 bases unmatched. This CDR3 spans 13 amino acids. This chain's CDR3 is CASMRGRHEKLFF. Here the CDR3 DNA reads TGTGCCAGCATGAGGGGGCGGCATGAAAAACTGTTTTTT.

CDR3 in amino acids: CASSYDFRGHKNIQYF. The CDR3 DNA sequence: TGTGCCAGCAGTTACGATTTTAGGGGACATAAAAACATTCAGTACTTC. The V and J genes are TRBV6-5 and TRBJ2-4; weak D call: TRBD1 (6 bases). Germline V gene lookup returns CDR1 MNHEY and CDR2 SVGAGI. V was pared by 2 bases and J by 4 bases, with 15 bases between. The CDR3 totals 16 residues.

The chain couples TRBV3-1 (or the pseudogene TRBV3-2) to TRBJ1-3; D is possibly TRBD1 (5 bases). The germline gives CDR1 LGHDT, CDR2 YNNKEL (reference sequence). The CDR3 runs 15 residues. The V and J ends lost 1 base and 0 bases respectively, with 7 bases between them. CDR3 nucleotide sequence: TGTGCCAGCAGCCAAGGTCAGGGCTCTGGAAACACCATATATTTT. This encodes CASSQGQGSGNTIYF.

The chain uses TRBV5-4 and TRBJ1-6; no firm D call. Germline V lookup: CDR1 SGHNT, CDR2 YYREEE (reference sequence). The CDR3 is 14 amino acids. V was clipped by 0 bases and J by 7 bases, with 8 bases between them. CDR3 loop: CASSLGAGNSPLHF. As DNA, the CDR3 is TGTGCCAGCAGCTTGGGAGCGGGGAATTCACCCCTCCACTTT.

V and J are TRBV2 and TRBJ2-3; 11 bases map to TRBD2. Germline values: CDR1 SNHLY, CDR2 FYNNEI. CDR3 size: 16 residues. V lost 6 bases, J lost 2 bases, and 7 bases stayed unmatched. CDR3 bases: TGTGCCAGCAGCGCACTAGCGGGGGTCTTCACAGATACGCAGTATTTT. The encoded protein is CASSALAGVFTDTQYF.

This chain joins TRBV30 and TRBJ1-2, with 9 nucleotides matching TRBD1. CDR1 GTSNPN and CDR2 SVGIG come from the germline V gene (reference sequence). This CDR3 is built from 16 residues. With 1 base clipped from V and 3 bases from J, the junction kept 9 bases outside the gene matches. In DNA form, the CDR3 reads TGTGCCTGGAGTGGCGGCGGACAGGGGCAGTACTATGGCTACACCTTC. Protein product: CAWSGGGQGQYYGYTF.

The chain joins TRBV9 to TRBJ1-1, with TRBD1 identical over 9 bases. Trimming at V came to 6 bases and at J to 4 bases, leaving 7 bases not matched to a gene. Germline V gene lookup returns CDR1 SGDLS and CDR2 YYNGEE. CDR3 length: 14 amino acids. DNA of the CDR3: TGTGCCAGCACCCCCACAGGGGGCCTCACTGAAGCTTTCTTT. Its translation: CASTPTGGLTEAFF.

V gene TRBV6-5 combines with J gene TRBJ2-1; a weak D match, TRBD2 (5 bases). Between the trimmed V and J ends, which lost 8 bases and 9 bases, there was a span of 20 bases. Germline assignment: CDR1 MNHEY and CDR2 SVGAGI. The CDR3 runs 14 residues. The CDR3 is CASGLWREIGEQFF. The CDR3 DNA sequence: TGTGCCAGCGGACTCTGGAGAGAAATAGGTGAGCAGTTCTTC.

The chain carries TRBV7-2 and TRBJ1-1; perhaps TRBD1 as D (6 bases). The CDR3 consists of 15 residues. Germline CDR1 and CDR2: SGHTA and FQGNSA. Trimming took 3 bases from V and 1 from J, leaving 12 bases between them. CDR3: CASSLTGWTNTEAFF. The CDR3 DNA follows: TGTGCCAGCAGCTTGACAGGTTGGACGAACACTGAAGCTTTCTTT.

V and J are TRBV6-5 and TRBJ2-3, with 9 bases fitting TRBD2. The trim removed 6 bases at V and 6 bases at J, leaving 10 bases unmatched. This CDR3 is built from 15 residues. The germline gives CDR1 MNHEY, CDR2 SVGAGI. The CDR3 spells CASRLRGGGVDTQYF. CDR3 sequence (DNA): TGTGCCAGCAGATTGCGGGGGGGTGGTGTTGATACGCAGTATTTT.

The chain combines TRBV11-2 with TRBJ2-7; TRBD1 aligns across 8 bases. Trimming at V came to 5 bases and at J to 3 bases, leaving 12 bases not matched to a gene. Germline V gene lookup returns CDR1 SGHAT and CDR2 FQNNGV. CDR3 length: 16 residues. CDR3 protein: CASSARYRGVFYEQYF. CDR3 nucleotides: TGTGCCAGCAGCGCACGGTACAGGGGGGTGTTCTACGAGCAGTACTTC.

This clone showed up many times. The DNA of the CDR3 is TGCGCCAGTGATGCCGGGGGTAACACCGGGGAGCTGTTTTTT. Its translation is CASDAGGNTGELFF. V is TRBV5-1 and J is TRBJ2-2; D perhaps matches TRBD2 (6 bases). The CDR3 sequence is 14 residues long. The ends were cut back, 8 bases at V and 2 bases at J, with 13 bases in the middle. CDR1 is SGHRS, CDR2 YFSETQ, per germline.

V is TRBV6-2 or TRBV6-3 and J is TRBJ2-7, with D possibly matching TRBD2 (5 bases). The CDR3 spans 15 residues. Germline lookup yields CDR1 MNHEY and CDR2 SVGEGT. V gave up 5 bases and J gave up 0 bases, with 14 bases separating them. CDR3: CASSHRRGPSYEQYF. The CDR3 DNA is TGTGCCAGCAGTCACCGTAGAGGGCCCTCCTACGAGCAGTACTTC.

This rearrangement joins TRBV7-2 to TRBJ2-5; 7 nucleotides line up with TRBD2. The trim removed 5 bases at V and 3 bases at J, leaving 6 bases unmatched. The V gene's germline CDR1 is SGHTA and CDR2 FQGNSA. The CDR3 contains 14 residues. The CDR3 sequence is CASSRDYSEETQYF. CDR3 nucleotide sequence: TGTGCCAGCAGCCGGGACTATTCGGAAGAGACCCAGTACTTC.

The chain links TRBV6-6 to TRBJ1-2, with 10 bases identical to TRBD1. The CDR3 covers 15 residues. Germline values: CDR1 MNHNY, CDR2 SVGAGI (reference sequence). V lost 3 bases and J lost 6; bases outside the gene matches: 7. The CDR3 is CASSYVPGQGDGYTF. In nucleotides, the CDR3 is TGTGCCAGCAGTTATGTCCCCGGACAGGGGGATGGCTACACCTTC.

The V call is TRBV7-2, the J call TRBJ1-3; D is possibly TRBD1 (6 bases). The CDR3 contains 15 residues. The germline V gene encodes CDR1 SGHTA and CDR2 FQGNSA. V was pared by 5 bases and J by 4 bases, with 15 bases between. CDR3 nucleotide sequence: TGTGCCAGCAGCCCCTACTTCACAGGGGGAAACACCATATATTTT. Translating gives CASSPYFTGGNTIYF.

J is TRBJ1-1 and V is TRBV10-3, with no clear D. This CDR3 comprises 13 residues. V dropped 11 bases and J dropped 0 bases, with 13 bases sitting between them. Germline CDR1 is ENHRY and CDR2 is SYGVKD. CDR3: CAAAREMNTEAFF. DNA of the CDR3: TGTGCCGCGGCCCGGGAAATGAACACTGAAGCTTTCTTT.

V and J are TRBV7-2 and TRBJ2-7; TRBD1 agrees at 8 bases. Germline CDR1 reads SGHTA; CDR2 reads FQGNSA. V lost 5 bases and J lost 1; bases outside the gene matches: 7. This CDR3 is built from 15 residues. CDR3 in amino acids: CASSGQGIPSYEQYF. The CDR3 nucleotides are TGTGCCAGCAGCGGACAGGGTATCCCGTCCTACGAGCAGTACTTC.

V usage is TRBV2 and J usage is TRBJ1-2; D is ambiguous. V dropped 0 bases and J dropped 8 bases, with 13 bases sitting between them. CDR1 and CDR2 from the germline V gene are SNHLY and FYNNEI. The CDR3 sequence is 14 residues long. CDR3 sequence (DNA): TGTGCCAGCAGTGAAGCGCGGCTTCTCTGGGGCTACACCTTC. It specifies CASSEARLLWGYTF.

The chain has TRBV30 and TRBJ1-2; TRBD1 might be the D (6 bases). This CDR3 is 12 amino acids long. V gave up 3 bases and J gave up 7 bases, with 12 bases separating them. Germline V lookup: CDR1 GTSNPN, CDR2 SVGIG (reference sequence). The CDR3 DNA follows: TGTGCCTGGAGGGGGGCAGGGTCTGGCTACACCTTC. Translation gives CAWRGAGSGYTF.

CDR3 residues: CASSLDYRGSYNEQFF. For the CDR3, the DNA is TGCGCCAGCAGCCTAGACTACAGGGGCTCCTACAATGAGCAGTTCTTC. J is TRBJ2-1 and V is TRBV5-1; 7 positions match TRBD1. CDR1 is SGHRS and CDR2 is YFSETQ in the germline V gene. The length of the CDR3 is 16 residues. Trimming at V came to 4 bases and at J to 0 bases, leaving 7 bases not matched to a gene.

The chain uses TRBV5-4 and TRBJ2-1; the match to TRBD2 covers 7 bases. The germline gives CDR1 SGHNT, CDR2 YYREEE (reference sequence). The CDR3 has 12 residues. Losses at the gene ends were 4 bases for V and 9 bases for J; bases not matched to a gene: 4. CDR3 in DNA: TGTGCCAGCAGCCAACTAGCGACTGAGCAGTTCTTC. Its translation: CASSQLATEQFF.